This T cell receptor (beta chain) was captured by sequencing in a study of technical replicates of blood from a handful of donors. Trimming took 0 bases from V and 5 from J, leaving 7 bases between them. This CDR3 has 14 amino acids. CDR1 SGHNT and CDR2 YENEEA come from the germline V gene. The assay was immunoSEQ multiplex PCR, and TCRdb's table has in-frame clones only and misses some. The table records over 55,000 clones, 90% to 95% of them present only once. This chain uses TRBV11-3 with TRBJ2-2; D remains unclear. The sequencing sample was made of PBMCs. This sequence was found in a human donor in good health. Some clones in this sample may be carry-over from other donors' samples. DNA of the CDR3: TGTGCCAGCAGCTTAGATATCCTTACCGGGGAGCTGTTTTTT. Protein product: CASSLDILTGELFF.